The 28 T cell receptor beta chains below were found in one sample sequenced in a study of OX40 agonist ivuxolimab in advanced cancers. The library was made by the immunoSEQ multiplex PCR assay. TCRdb obtained this table from immuneACCESS and retained in-frame rearrangements with V and J assigned. These tables miss some clones; where compared with another copy, unresolved V genes account for less than half of the shortfall, and the remainder is unexplained. This sample lists about 60,000 clones; about nine tenths were detected once. The ten top clones hold 25% of the sample. Sequences were derived from CD4+ or CD8+ T cells sorted from blood, sampled in a trial of the OX40 agonist ivuxolimab. These receptors originate from an adult with an advanced solid tumor such as melanoma, head and neck, liver or kidney cancer.

This clone was found once. The chain is built from TRBV19 and TRBJ2-6; no firm D call. This CDR3 comprises 13 residues. Germline V gene lookup returns CDR1 LNHDA and CDR2 SQIVND (reference sequence). Trimming cost V 5 bases and J 0 bases, with 2 bases left between them. CDR3 sequence: CASSPSGANVLTF. CDR3 sequence (DNA): TGTGCCAGTAGTCCCTCTGGGGCCAACGTCCTGACTTTC.

This clone was recorded a few times. CDR3 region: CASEDRGYGYTF. CDR3 coding DNA: TGTGCCAGTGAGGACCGAGGGTATGGCTACACCTTC. This chain joins TRBV19 and TRBJ1-2, with no clear D. The CDR3 is 12 residues long. The V gene's germline CDR1 is LNHDA and CDR2 SQIVND (reference sequence). Trimming shortened V by 8 bases and J by 5 bases, and 12 bases separated the two germline ends. Full variable domain (rest looked up from reference TRBV19 and TRBJ1-2): DGGITQSPKYLFRKEGQNVTLSCEQNLNHDAMYWYRQDPGQGLRLIYYSQIVNDFQKGDIAEGYSVSREKKESFPLTVTSAQKNPTAFYLCASEDRGYGYTFGSGTRLTVV.

The gene calls are TRBV7-6 and TRBJ2-3, with 11 bases matching TRBD2. CDR1 and CDR2 (germline): SGHVS, FNYEAQ. V lost 9 bases to trimming and J lost 1 base; unmatched junction nucleotides: 3. CDR3 length equals 14 residues. This chain's CDR3 is CASSGRAGTDTQYF. The CDR3 region has the DNA TGTGCCAGTAGCGGGAGGGCAGGCACAGATACGCAGTATTTT.

CDR3 coding DNA: TGTGCCAGCAGCTCCGGACTAGCGGGGATCTACAATGAGCAGTTCTTC. Protein sequence: CASSSGLAGIYNEQFF. The chain has TRBV9 and TRBJ2-1; 12 bases are a match to TRBD2. CDR1 is SGDLS, CDR2 YYNGEE, per germline. The J segment lost 3 bases and the V segment lost 4 bases, leaving 5 bases of the junction unmatched. The CDR3 has 16 amino acids.

This chain connects TRBV27 to TRBJ1-5, with a weak D call TRBD1 (6 bases). The germline V gene encodes CDR1 MNHEY and CDR2 SMNVEV (reference sequence). The CDR3 is 16 amino acids. Trimming cost V 1 base and J 3 bases, with 13 bases left between them. CDR3 in amino acids: CASSLYPGDLNQPQHF. The CDR3 DNA is TGTGCCAGCAGTTTATATCCAGGGGATCTCAATCAGCCCCAGCATTTT.

The J gene is TRBJ1-3, the V gene TRBV11-3; TRBD1 matches 8 bases. Per the germline V gene, CDR1 is SGHNT and CDR2 is YENEEA. The CDR3 sequence is 15 residues long. Trimming removed 7 bases from V and 4 bases from J; junction bases left unmatched: 9. CDR3 sequence (DNA): TGTGCCAGCACATCCAGAACAGGGGGAGGAAACACCATATATTTT. As protein: CASTSRTGGGNTIYF.

The rearrangement joins TRBV2 to TRBJ1-3, with D perhaps TRBD1 (5 bases). The germline CDR1 and CDR2 sequences are SNHLY and FYNNEI. V was trimmed by 10 bases and J by 4 bases, leaving 14 bases between them. The CDR3 runs 13 residues. For the CDR3, the DNA is TGTGCCACCTTACCCAGGGACGGAAACACCATATATTTT. It translates to CATLPRDGNTIYF. Looking up the rest from reference TRBV2 and TRBJ1-3 gives the full variable domain: EPEVTQTPSHQVTQMGQEVILRCVPISNHLYFYWYRQILGQKVEFLVSFYNNEISEKSEIFDDQFSVERPDGSNFTLKIRSTKLEDSAMYFCATLPRDGNTIYFGEGSWLTVV.

The count of this clone is one. This chain links TRBV27 with TRBJ2-7; 10 nucleotides align to TRBD2. The V gene's germline CDR1 is MNHEY and CDR2 SMNVEV (reference sequence). The CDR3 spans 15 residues. V lost 4 bases to trimming and J lost 3 bases; unmatched junction nucleotides: 6. The CDR3 DNA reads as TGTGCCAGCAGTTGGGGTAGCGGGGGGATCTACGAGCAGTACTTC. This translates into CASSWGSGGIYEQYF.

V usage is TRBV27 and J usage is TRBJ2-1; unclear D gene. V lost 2 bases to trimming and J lost 10 bases, with 12 bases between them. This CDR3 has 13 residues. Per the germline V gene, CDR1 is MNHEY and CDR2 is SMNVEV (reference sequence). This CDR3 is CASSLGPASEQFF. The CDR3 DNA is TGTGCCAGCAGTTTAGGGCCTGCCTCCGAGCAGTTCTTC.

Only one count was recorded for this clone. The rearrangement links TRBV2 to TRBJ2-7; D is uncertain. Per germline, CDR1 SNHLY and CDR2 FYNNEI. Trimming stripped 4 bases from V and 4 bases from J, with 5 bases between. This CDR3 has 11 residues. Written as DNA, the CDR3 is TGTGCCAGCAGTGGGGGATACGAGCAGTACTTC. It specifies CASSGGYEQYF.

The CDR3 DNA is TGTGCCAGTAGTATAGGGACCGCCGTAGCCAAAAACATTCAGTACTTC. Its translation is CASSIGTAVAKNIQYF. V gene TRBV19 combines with J gene TRBJ2-4; D gene ambiguous. The CDR3 loop spans 16 amino acids. Germline CDR1 LNHDA, CDR2 SQIVND (reference sequence). V lost 1 base, J lost 0 bases, and 10 bases lay in between. The variable domain in full, completed from reference TRBV19 and TRBJ2-4, reads DGGITQSPKYLFRKEGQNVTLSCEQNLNHDAMYWYRQDPGQGLRLIYYSQIVNDFQKGDIAEGYSVSREKKESFPLTVTSAQKNPTAFYLCASSIGTAVAKNIQYFGAGTRLSVL.

The rearrangement uses TRBV27 and TRBJ2-5; the match to TRBD2 covers 10 bases. Germline loops: CDR1 MNHEY, CDR2 SMNVEV (reference sequence). The CDR3 has 17 amino acids. Trimming removed 1 base from V and 5 bases from J; junction bases left unmatched: 10. Here the CDR3 reads CASSLWGLSSGSETQYF. CDR3 nucleotide sequence: TGTGCCAGCAGTTTATGGGGGTTGTCTAGCGGGAGTGAGACCCAGTACTTC.

This clone has only a few counts. At the DNA level, this CDR3 is encoded by other sequences in the same sample as well. The gene calls are TRBV27 and TRBJ2-7, with a tentative D call TRBD1 (5 bases). The CDR3 is 14 residues long. The V end was cut by 2 bases, the J end by 1 base, with 9 bases between. Looked up from germline, CDR1 is MNHEY and CDR2 is SMNVEV (reference sequence). This CDR3 is CASSLQGGSYEQYF. Here the CDR3 DNA reads TGTGCCAGCAGTTTACAGGGCGGATCCTACGAGCAGTACTTC.

CDR3 DNA: TGTGCCAGCAGCTTAACGGGGCTACCCGGGCCGGAGCAGTTCTTC. Translated: CASSLTGLPGPEQFF. This chain connects TRBV7-3 to TRBJ2-1, with a weak D call TRBD1 (5 bases). This CDR3 comprises 15 residues. CDR1 is SGHTA, CDR2 FQGTGA, per germline. Trimming removed 0 bases at V and 10 bases at J, with 16 bases between. Variable domain in full (rest from reference TRBV7-3 and TRBJ2-1): GAGVSQTPSNKVTEKGKYVELRCDPISGHTALYWYRQSLGQGPEFLIYFQGTGAADDSGLPNDRFFAVRPEGSVSTLKIQRTERGDSAVYLCASSLTGLPGPEQFFGPGTRLTVL.

This chain links TRBV4-3 with TRBJ2-3, with 13 bases identical to TRBD2. Germline V gene data show CDR1 as LGHNA and CDR2 as YSLEER. The ends lost 0 bases at V and 4 bases at J; junction bases unmatched: 1. This CDR3 has 16 amino acids. Written as DNA, the CDR3 is TGCGCCAGCAGCCAAGATGGGACTAGCGGGGCAGATACGCAGTATTTT. Translated: CASSQDGTSGADTQYF.

The gene calls are TRBV27 and TRBJ2-1; 9 positions match TRBD2. This CDR3 region has 16 residues. Germline trimming cut 3 bases from V and 4 bases from J; bases unmatched to any gene: 7. Looked up from germline, CDR1 is MNHEY and CDR2 is SMNVEV (reference sequence). CDR3 sequence: CASSFTAGGPYNEQFF. The CDR3 DNA follows: TGTGCCAGCAGTTTTACGGCGGGAGGGCCGTACAATGAGCAGTTCTTC.

The CDR3 nucleotides are TGTGCCAGCAGCGTAGAGGGGTTCGACGAGCAGTACTTC. Residues: CASSVEGFDEQYF. The chain is built from TRBV9 and TRBJ2-7, with a weak D call TRBD1 (5 bases). This CDR3 region has 13 residues. Germline V gene data show CDR1 as SGDLS and CDR2 as YYNGEE. Trimming took off 0 bases at V and 5 bases at J, with 9 bases between the two ends.

CDR3 DNA sequence: TGTGCCAGCAGCTTAGCCAGTGCGGATGGCTACACCTTC. This translates into CASSLASADGYTF. The chain recombines TRBV5-5 with TRBJ1-2, with D uncertain. Per germline, CDR1 SGHKS and CDR2 YYEKEE (reference sequence). CDR3 size: 13 residues. Trimming cost V 2 bases and J 6 bases, with 11 bases left between them.

The CDR3 spells CASSSGTATQETQYF. CDR3 sequence (DNA): TGTGCCAGCAGCTCGGGGACCGCCACCCAAGAGACCCAGTACTTC. V usage is TRBV11-2 and J usage is TRBJ2-5; possibly TRBD1 or TRBD2 for D (5 bases each). The CDR3 has 15 amino acids. In germline, CDR1 is SGHAT, CDR2 FQNNGV. V lost 4 bases and J lost 1, with 13 bases in between.

V gene TRBV7-9 combines with J gene TRBJ2-7; 10 bases fit TRBD2. Germline loops: CDR1 SEHNR, CDR2 FQNEAQ (reference sequence). V was clipped by 3 bases and J by 1 base; unmatched bases: 9. CDR3 length: 17 amino acids. DNA of the CDR3: TGTGCCAGCAGCTTGCAGGGGAGCGGGAGGGGGTCCTACGAGCAGTACTTC. Translation gives CASSLQGSGRGSYEQYF.

This chain links TRBV19 with TRBJ2-5, with D perhaps TRBD1 (6 bases). The length of the CDR3 is 14 residues. Germline V gene data show CDR1 as LNHDA and CDR2 as SQIVND (reference sequence). Deletions cut 3 bases from V and 4 bases from J, with 12 bases between. The CDR3 sequence is CASSMDSEVETQYF. The CDR3 DNA is TGTGCCAGTAGTATGGACAGCGAGGTAGAGACCCAGTACTTC.

The rearrangement links TRBV4-1 to TRBJ2-7; TRBD2 aligns across 7 bases. V shed 1 base and J 5 bases; nucleotides not matched to a gene: 8. Germline V gene lookup returns CDR1 MGHRA and CDR2 YSYEKL. The CDR3 is 15 residues long. The DNA for the CDR3 is TGCGCCAGCAGCCAAGGACCCCGCGGGGGTGACGAGCAGTACTTC. Amino acids: CASSQGPRGGDEQYF.

The CDR3 here is CASWRPEGYGYTF. CDR3 in DNA: TGTGCCAGCTGGCGTCCGGAAGGCTATGGCTACACCTTC. The J gene is TRBJ1-2, the V gene TRBV28; D not resolved. The CDR3 is 13 residues long. V was cut by 8 bases and J by 4 bases, with 14 bases left in between. Germline V gene data show CDR1 as MDHEN and CDR2 as SYDVKM.

This chain joins TRBV7-9 and TRBJ1-1, with TRBD1 as a possible D gene (6 bases). This CDR3 is built from 15 residues. Germline CDR1 reads SEHNR; CDR2 reads FQNEAQ (reference sequence). Trimming pared 4 bases from V and 4 bases from J, leaving 16 bases between. The DNA for the CDR3 is TGTGCCAGCAGCTCCTCAGGGGACCGGACCACTGAAGCTTTCTTT. Its protein is CASSSSGDRTTEAFF.

CDR3 sequence reads: CASSQSDEQFF. For the CDR3, the DNA is TGTGCCAGCAGCCAGTCCGACGAGCAGTTCTTC. The chain carries TRBV4-2 and TRBJ2-1; D is ambiguous. Germline V gene data show CDR1 as LGHNA and CDR2 as YNFKEQ. The CDR3 covers 11 residues. V was trimmed by 3 bases and J by 10 bases, leaving 7 bases between them.

The chain joins TRBV28 to TRBJ2-1, with 12 bases identical to TRBD1. Germline values: CDR1 MDHEN, CDR2 SYDVKM. The CDR3 totals 16 residues. J lost 4 bases, V lost 4 bases, and 5 bases had no gene match. CDR3 amino acids: CASSYPGQGAYNEQFF. The CDR3 DNA reads TGTGCCAGCAGTTACCCGGGACAGGGGGCGTACAATGAGCAGTTCTTC.

V usage is TRBV28 and J usage is TRBJ2-3; 10 bases are a match to TRBD2. Losses at the gene ends were 2 bases for V and 4 bases for J; bases not matched to a gene: 9. CDR1 and CDR2 from the germline V gene are MDHEN and SYDVKM. This CDR3 is built from 17 residues. The CDR3 region has the DNA TGTGCCAGCAGTTTACCCATTCTAGCGGGAGTTGCAGATACGCAGTATTTT. Translated, it gives CASSLPILAGVADTQYF. Complete variable domain (other parts from reference TRBV28 and TRBJ2-3): DVKVTQSSRYLVKRTGEKVFLECVQDMDHENMFWYRQDPGLGLRLIYFSYDVKMKEKGDIPEGYSVSREKKERFSLILESASTNQTSMYLCASSLPILAGVADTQYFGPGTRLTVL.

The genes are TRBV29-1 and TRBJ2-7; 8 bases are a match to TRBD2. CDR1 is SQVTM, CDR2 ANQGSEA, per germline. The CDR3 runs 13 residues. With 0 bases clipped from V and 5 bases from J, the junction kept 3 bases outside the gene matches. The CDR3 nucleotides are TGCAGCGTTGAAGAGGCGGGAGGTAACGAGCAGTACTTC. Translation: CSVEEAGGNEQYF.